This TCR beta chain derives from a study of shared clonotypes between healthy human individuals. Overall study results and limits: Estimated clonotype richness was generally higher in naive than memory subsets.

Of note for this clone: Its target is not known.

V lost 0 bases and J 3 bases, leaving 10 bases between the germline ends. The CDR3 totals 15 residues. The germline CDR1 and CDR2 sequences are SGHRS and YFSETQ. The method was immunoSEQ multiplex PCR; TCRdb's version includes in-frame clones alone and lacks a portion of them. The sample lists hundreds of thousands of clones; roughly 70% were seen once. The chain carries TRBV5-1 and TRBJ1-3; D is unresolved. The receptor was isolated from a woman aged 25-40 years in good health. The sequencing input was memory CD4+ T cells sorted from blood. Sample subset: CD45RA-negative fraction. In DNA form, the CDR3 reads TGCGCCAGCAGCTTGGGAACGCCCATTGGAAACACCATATATTTT. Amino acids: CASSLGTPIGNTIYF.